This is a list of T cell receptor beta chains from one sample in a study of shared clonotypes between healthy human individuals. This table comes from immunoSEQ multiplex PCR, and its TCRdb copy is limited to in-frame clones, with some not included. The table includes roughly 2.1 million clones, about 92% detected once. The sample taken for sequencing was naive CD8+ T cells from PBMCs. These receptors were taken from a young man in good health. Some clones in this sample may be carry-over from other donors' samples. The CDR3 runs from the conserved cysteine through the conserved F or W. The D gene is left open where the match is weak.

D | length | J | V | CDR3 | DNA
- | 18 | TRBJ2-2 | TRBV14 | CASSQEGTGTRRAGELFF | TGTGCCAGCAGCCAAGAGGGAACAGGGACAAGAAGGGCCGGGGAGCTGTTTTTT
TRBD1 | 15 | TRBJ2-7 | TRBV9 | CASSESGTGGREQYF | TGTGCCAGCAGCGAGTCGGGGACAGGGGGCCGCGAGCAGTACTTC
- | 14 | TRBJ2-4 | TRBV7-9 | CASSSQGWRDWTYF | TGTGCCAGCAGCTCCCAGGGTTGGAGGGACTGGACTTACTTC
TRBD2 | 14 | TRBJ2-7 | TRBV11-2 | CASSLTSGIYEQYF | TGTGCCAGCAGCTTAACTAGCGGGATCTACGAGCAGTACTTC
- | 14 | TRBJ2-6 | TRBV7-2 | CASRGSSGANVLTF | TGTGCCAGCAGGGGCAGCTCTGGGGCCAACGTCCTGACTTTC
- | 14 | TRBJ2-7 | TRBV27 | CASSLVDNYYEQYF | TGTGCCAGCAGTTTAGTCGACAACTACTACGAGCAGTACTTC
TRBD1 | 16 | TRBJ2-7 | TRBV28 | CASRTMNRDSPWEQYF | TGTGCCAGCAGGACGATGAACCGGGACAGCCCGTGGGAGCAGTACTTC
TRBD2 | 16 | TRBJ2-1 | TRBV13 | CASSSPGLAGYNEQFF | TGTGCCAGCAGCTCCCCGGGACTAGCGGGCTACAATGAGCAGTTCTTC
- | 14 | TRBJ2-6 | TRBV14 | CASRGVPGANVLTF | TGTGCCAGCAGAGGGGTCCCCGGGGCCAACGTCCTGACTTTC
TRBD2 | 14 | TRBJ2-1 | TRBV5-1 | CASSSRTRYNEQFF | TGCGCCAGCAGCTCGAGGACTAGATACAATGAGCAGTTCTTC
- | 15 | TRBJ2-3 | TRBV9 | CASSGHGSQGDTQYF | TGTGCCAGCAGCGGACATGGATCCCAGGGGGATACGCAGTATTTT
- | 13 | TRBJ1-2 | TRBV27 | CASSYRQGYGYTF | TGTGCCAGCAGTTATAGACAAGGGTATGGCTACACCTTC
- | 17 | TRBJ2-1 | TRBV4-3 | CASSQYGSRRTYNEQFF | TGCGCCAGCAGCCAATATGGTTCTCGACGGACCTACAATGAGCAGTTCTTC
TRBD2 | 16 | TRBJ2-2 | TRBV28 | CASSLWGTSSTGELFF | TGTGCCAGCAGTTTATGGGGGACTAGTAGCACCGGGGAGCTGTTTTTT
- | 14 | TRBJ2-2 | TRBV7-2 | CASSPGSYTGELFF | TGTGCCAGCAGCCCGGGATCTTACACCGGGGAGCTGTTTTTT
- | 14 | TRBJ2-3 | TRBV10-3 | CAIPSGEGGDTQYF | TGTGCCATCCCTAGCGGTGAGGGGGGAGATACGCAGTATTTT
- | 13 | TRBJ1-6 | TRBV6-6 | CASVPGGNSPLHF | TGTGCCAGCGTCCCGGGCGGAAATTCACCCCTCCACTTT
- | 16 | TRBJ1-1 | TRBV7-8 | CASSPPGAGMNTEAFF | TGTGCCAGCAGCCCCCCTGGGGCTGGCATGAACACTGAAGCTTTCTTT